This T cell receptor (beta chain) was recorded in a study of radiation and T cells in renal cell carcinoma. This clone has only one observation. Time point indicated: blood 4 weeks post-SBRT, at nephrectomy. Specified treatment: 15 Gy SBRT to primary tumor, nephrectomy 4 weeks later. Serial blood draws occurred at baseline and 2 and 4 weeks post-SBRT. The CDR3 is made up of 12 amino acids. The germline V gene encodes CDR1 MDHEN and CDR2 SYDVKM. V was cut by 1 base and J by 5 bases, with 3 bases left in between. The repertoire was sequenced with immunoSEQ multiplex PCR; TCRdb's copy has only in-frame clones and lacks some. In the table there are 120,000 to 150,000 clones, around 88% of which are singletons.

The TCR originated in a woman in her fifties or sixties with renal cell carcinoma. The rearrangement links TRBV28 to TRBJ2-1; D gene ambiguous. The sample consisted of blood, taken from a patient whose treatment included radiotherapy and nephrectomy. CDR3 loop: CASSLSNNEQFF. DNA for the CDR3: TGTGCCAGCAGTTTATCAAACAATGAGCAGTTCTTC.